What follows describes a single T cell receptor beta chain. The antigen is undetermined. The CDR3 sequence is 13 residues long. V lost 3 bases, J lost 8 bases, and 11 bases lay in between. Germline V lookup: CDR1 LNHNV, CDR2 YYDKDF (reference sequence). Single viable CD3+CD4+CD8-CD45RO+ cells were sorted as the memory CD4+ T cells. Serostatus was set by detecting CMV pp150, pp28, p38, p52 IgG. Measured with immunoSEQ multiplex PCR; TCRdb has only the in-frame clones, and not every one. The repertoire holds around 41,000 clones, with approximately 80% as singletons. The data derive from a study of memory CD4+ T cells and cytomegalovirus serostatus. Study-wide background: Donors were healthy Belgian adults, several CMV seropositive and 20 to 25 seronegative. Regarding the study as a whole: Each of 60 to 80 CMV-associated TCRbeta sequences occurred in one to five individuals.

Sequencing input: memory CD4+ T cells from blood. This clonotype originated in an adult in good health and CMV-seronegative. The chain links TRBV15 to TRBJ1-5, with no clear D. CDR3 sequence: CATSRALIEPQHF. The CDR3 nucleotides read TGTGCCACCAGCAGGGCCCTGATTGAGCCCCAGCATTTT.